This T cell receptor (beta chain) stems from a study of T cells in Graves' hyperthyroidism and ophthalmopathy. CDR1 and CDR2 (germline): KGHDR, SFDVKD. This CDR3 has 12 amino acids. J was trimmed by 10 bases and V by 1 base; bases with no gene match: 1. The TCR beta CDR3 regions underwent amplification using RNA transcripts as the source. Carried out on the TCR CDR3, a first-round RT-PCR used the HTBI primer set. A single record per CDR3 protein comes from TCRdb applying MiXCR to the multiplex PCR reads. The sample yields about 400,000 distinct CDR3 sequences, around 15% seen once. Only a few counts were recorded for this clonotype.

This clonotype was sampled from a woman younger than 35 with Graves' hyperthyroidism. Sequences were obtained from blood. This chain links TRBV24-1 with TRBJ2-7; 9 nucleotides agree with TRBD2. The CDR3 protein is CATSDFSGRQYF. CDR3 nucleotide sequence: TGTGCCACCAGTGATTTTAGCGGGAGACAGTACTTC.